Shown below are 24 T cell receptor beta chains from a single sample sequenced in a study of blood T cell repertoires in COVID-19. Measured with immunoSEQ multiplex PCR; TCRdb has only the in-frame clones, and not every one. Among fewer than 250,000 clones listed, roughly 86% were seen once. Source material: PBMCs or T cells enriched from blood (not recorded which). The receptors originated from a woman aged 25 to 39 with acute COVID-19.

This clone was observed a handful of times. The chain couples TRBV6-6 to TRBJ1-2, with D maybe TRBD1 (6 bases). The germline CDR1 and CDR2 sequences are MNHNY and SVGAGI (reference sequence). Trimming stripped 8 bases from V and 7 bases from J, with 14 bases between. This CDR3 is built from 12 residues. The CDR3 sequence is CASASQGFGYTF. Written as DNA, the CDR3 is TGTGCCAGCGCCTCACAGGGTTTTGGCTACACCTTC.

This chain connects TRBV6-5 to TRBJ2-5; weak D call: TRBD1 (5 bases). The CDR3 consists of 15 residues. Per germline, CDR1 MNHEY and CDR2 SVGAGI. Between the trimmed V and J ends, which lost 1 base and 5 bases, there was a span of 14 bases. CDR3 in amino acids: CASSYLTQGRETQYF. CDR3 DNA: TGTGCCAGCAGTTACTTAACCCAGGGTCGGGAGACCCAGTACTTC.

The chain uses TRBV6-2 or TRBV6-3 and TRBJ2-4, with D possibly TRBD2 on 5 matching bases. Trimming shortened V by 4 bases and J by 8 bases, and 15 bases separated the two germline ends. The CDR3 is made up of 14 amino acids. Germline CDR1 reads MNHEY; CDR2 reads SVGEGT. The CDR3 spells CASSLTRGRDIQYF. CDR3 DNA: TGTGCCAGCAGTTTAACACGAGGGCGGGACATTCAGTACTTC.

The CDR3 coding sequence is TGTGCCAGCAGCGTCGCCGGGACTGGGGTTGGTGGCTACACCTTC. Its translation is CASSVAGTGVGGYTF. The rearrangement joins TRBV9 to TRBJ1-2, with D tentatively TRBD1 (5 bases). V lost 2 bases to trimming and J lost 7 bases, with 18 bases between them. The CDR3 totals 15 residues. From germline, CDR1 is SGDLS and CDR2 YYNGEE.

J is TRBJ2-5 and V is TRBV20-1; no clear D. CDR1 and CDR2 (germline): DFQATT, SNEGSKA (reference sequence). This CDR3 contains 13 residues. The germline V and J ends were trimmed by 5 bases and 0 bases, with 10 bases remaining between them. CDR3 loop: CSAGEAYQETQYF. In DNA form, the CDR3 reads TGCAGTGCTGGTGAGGCCTACCAAGAGACCCAGTACTTC.

In its sample, this clone was seen many times. The sample has other DNA sequences that encode this CDR3 too. The chain uses TRBV7-9 and TRBJ2-2, with D possibly matching TRBD1 (5 bases). The V gene lost 4 bases and the J gene lost 4 bases, with 7 bases spanning the gap. The length of the CDR3 is 13 residues. Per the germline V gene, CDR1 is SEHNR and CDR2 is FQNEAQ (reference sequence). The DNA of the CDR3 is TGTGCCAGCAGCTCGACAGTCACCGGGGAGCTGTTTTTT. It is translated as CASSSTVTGELFF.

The chain couples TRBV19 to TRBJ2-1; D might be TRBD2 (6 bases). The V gene's germline CDR1 is LNHDA and CDR2 SQIVND (reference sequence). This CDR3 is built from 16 residues. Trimming took 7 bases from V and 3 from J, leaving 19 bases between them. DNA for the CDR3: TGTGCCAGTAATTCCGGGACGACTAGGCACTACAATGAGCAGTTCTTC. Its protein is CASNSGTTRHYNEQFF.

This sequence joins TRBV5-4 and TRBJ2-1; no firm D call. The V gene lost 0 bases and the J gene lost 5 bases, with 12 bases spanning the gap. The germline V gene encodes CDR1 SGHNT and CDR2 YYREEE (reference sequence). There are 15 residues in the CDR3. In DNA, the CDR3 is TGTGCCAGCAGCTTGGCAGGCGAAGGTAACAATGAGCAGTTCTTC. This gives the protein CASSLAGEGNNEQFF.

This clone was recorded only once. The V and J genes are TRBV12-3 or TRBV12-4 and TRBJ1-3; possibly TRBD1 for D (6 bases). V was trimmed by 7 bases and J by 9 bases, leaving 16 bases between them. The CDR3 loop spans 13 amino acids. The CDR3 sequence: CASTLEGGATIYF. Here the CDR3 DNA reads TGTGCCAGCACCCTAGAGGGGGGGGCCACCATATATTTT.

This rearrangement joins TRBV6-5 to TRBJ2-7; 13 bases map to TRBD2. In germline, CDR1 is MNHEY, CDR2 SVGAGI. This CDR3 contains 16 residues. The V segment lost 0 bases and the J segment 4 bases; nucleotides outside the gene matches: 3. Written as DNA, the CDR3 is TGTGCCAGCAGTTACTCGGTGGGACTAGCGGGGTACGAGCAGTACTTC. Its translation is CASSYSVGLAGYEQYF.

This CDR3 reads CASSSQDSKPYEQYF. For the CDR3, the DNA is TGTGCCAGCAGCTCTCAGGACAGCAAACCCTACGAGCAGTACTTC. The chain couples TRBV7-9 to TRBJ2-7, with a weak D call TRBD1 (6 bases). Between the trimmed V and J ends, which lost 4 bases and 2 bases, there was a span of 15 bases. The CDR3 has 15 amino acids. Germline lookup yields CDR1 SEHNR and CDR2 FQNEAQ (reference sequence).

CDR3 in amino acids: CASTTTGTAGNTIYF. The CDR3 DNA reads TGTGCCAGCACCACTACCGGGACAGCTGGAAACACCATATATTTT. The chain recombines TRBV7-9 with TRBJ1-3; 7 positions agree with TRBD1. Germline lookup yields CDR1 SEHNR and CDR2 FQNEAQ (reference sequence). The CDR3 totals 15 residues. The ends lost 7 bases at V and 2 bases at J; junction bases unmatched: 8.

The V call is TRBV5-4, the J call TRBJ1-3; D not resolved. V lost 0 bases and J 1 base, leaving 8 bases between the germline ends. Germline values: CDR1 SGHNT, CDR2 YYREEE (reference sequence). The CDR3 runs 15 residues. For the CDR3, the DNA is TGTGCCAGCAGCTTGGACGGAGGGTCTGGAAACACCATATATTTT. This codes for CASSLDGGSGNTIYF.

This clone was seen more than once but under ten times. The chain recombines TRBV5-8 with TRBJ2-6, with 7 bases lining up with TRBD1. Germline-derived CDR1 and CDR2 are SGHTS and YDEGEE. CDR3 size: 16 residues. V trimming: 9 bases; J trimming: 0 bases; junction bases outside the gene matches: 9. The CDR3 nucleotides read TGTGCCACCCCGGGACAGCAAGACTCTGGGGCCAACGTCCTGACTTTC. This gives the protein CATPGQQDSGANVLTF.

The chain links TRBV20-1 to TRBJ1-1, with D hard to call. CDR1 is DFQATT, CDR2 SNEGSKA, per germline (reference sequence). This CDR3 spans 11 amino acids. V lost 6 bases and J lost 8, with 13 bases in between. CDR3 loop: CSAIPGSEAFF. The CDR3 nucleotides are TGCAGTGCGATACCGGGGTCCGAAGCTTTCTTT.

This chain connects TRBV6-6 to TRBJ2-7, with 10 bases matching TRBD1. This CDR3 is built from 14 residues. Germline V CDR1 and CDR2: MNHNY, SVGAGI (reference sequence). Trimming at V came to 6 bases and at J to 5 bases, leaving 7 bases not matched to a gene. This CDR3 reads CASSRRQGAHEQYF. The CDR3 nucleotides are TGTGCCAGCAGCCGTAGACAGGGGGCCCACGAGCAGTACTTC.

The chain combines TRBV7-2 with TRBJ2-1, with 9 nucleotides matching TRBD2. The CDR3 extends over 15 amino acids. Germline V gives CDR1 SGHTA, CDR2 FQGNSA. The V segment lost 5 bases and the J segment 9 bases; nucleotides outside the gene matches: 11. CDR3 in DNA: TGTGCCAGCAGCCACGATCCTAGCGGGGCCTCTGAGCAGTTCTTC. Translation gives CASSHDPSGASEQFF.

The V call is TRBV6-6, the J call TRBJ2-2, with TRBD1 identical over 7 bases. J was trimmed by 5 bases and V by 8 bases; bases with no gene match: 11. The germline V gene has CDR1 MNHNY and CDR2 SVGAGI (reference sequence). There are 15 residues in the CDR3. The CDR3 coding sequence is TGTGCCAGCGTCAACAGGGGTAGTACGACCGGGGAGCTGTTTTTT. Amino acid sequence: CASVNRGSTTGELFF.

This chain connects TRBV5-5 to TRBJ2-7; TRBD1 aligns across 9 bases. The CDR3 has 14 amino acids. CDR1 SGHKS and CDR2 YYEKEE come from the germline V gene (reference sequence). V lost 4 bases to trimming and J lost 3 bases; unmatched junction nucleotides: 5. CDR3 DNA: TGTGCCAGCAGCGAACGGGACAGGGACTACGAGCAGTACTTC. Protein sequence: CASSERDRDYEQYF.

The V gene is TRBV7-9, the J gene TRBJ1-4; D is uncertain. V shed 2 bases and J shed 5 bases, with 9 bases lying between them. CDR1 is SEHNR, CDR2 FQNEAQ, per germline (reference sequence). The CDR3 sequence is 14 residues long. The CDR3 DNA sequence: TGTGCCAGCAGCTTAAGCGGAGCCAATGAAAAACTGTTTTTT. This codes for CASSLSGANEKLFF.

This clone has a single count. The gene calls are TRBV10-1 and TRBJ2-3; 7 bases are shared with TRBD1. This CDR3 comprises 13 residues. V lost 3 bases, J lost 10 bases, and 7 bases stayed unmatched. Germline values: CDR1 WNHNN, CDR2 SYGVQD (reference sequence). The CDR3 nucleotides are TGCGCCAGCAGTGACCCCGACAGGGTGGCGCAGTATTTT. It encodes CASSDPDRVAQYF.

This clone has only a few counts. The chain recombines TRBV2 with TRBJ2-2; 9 bases align to TRBD1. CDR3 length equals 14 residues. V shed 7 bases, J shed 3 bases, and the junction held 3 bases outside the gene matches. Germline loops: CDR1 SNHLY, CDR2 FYNNEI. The CDR3 bases are TGTGCCAGCATGGGACAGGGAGACACCGGGGAGCTGTTTTTT. Encoded protein: CASMGQGDTGELFF.

This chain connects TRBV15 to TRBJ1-4; D not resolved. V lost 4 bases and J 8 bases, leaving 11 bases between the germline ends. The CDR3 totals 13 residues. Germline CDR1 and CDR2: LNHNV and YYDKDF (reference sequence). CDR3 sequence (DNA): TGTGCCACCAGCAACCGAAGGGAGGAAAAACTGTTTTTT. Protein sequence: CATSNRREEKLFF. Full variable domain (rest looked up from reference TRBV15 and TRBJ1-4): DAMVIQNPRYQVTQFGKPVTLSCSQTLNHNVMYWYQQKSSQAPKLLFHYYDKDFNNEADTPDNFQSRRPNTSFCFLDIRSPGLGDTAMYLCATSNRREEKLFFGSGTQLSVL.

This chain joins TRBV25-1 and TRBJ2-7; possibly TRBD2 for D (6 bases). Germline CDR1 and CDR2: MGHDK and SYGVNS. The germline V and J ends were trimmed by 4 bases and 2 bases, with 15 bases remaining between them. The length of the CDR3 is 15 residues. For the CDR3, the DNA is TGTGCCAGCAGTGGACAAAGGAGGGTCCCCTACGAGCAGTACTTC. This translates into CASSGQRRVPYEQYF.